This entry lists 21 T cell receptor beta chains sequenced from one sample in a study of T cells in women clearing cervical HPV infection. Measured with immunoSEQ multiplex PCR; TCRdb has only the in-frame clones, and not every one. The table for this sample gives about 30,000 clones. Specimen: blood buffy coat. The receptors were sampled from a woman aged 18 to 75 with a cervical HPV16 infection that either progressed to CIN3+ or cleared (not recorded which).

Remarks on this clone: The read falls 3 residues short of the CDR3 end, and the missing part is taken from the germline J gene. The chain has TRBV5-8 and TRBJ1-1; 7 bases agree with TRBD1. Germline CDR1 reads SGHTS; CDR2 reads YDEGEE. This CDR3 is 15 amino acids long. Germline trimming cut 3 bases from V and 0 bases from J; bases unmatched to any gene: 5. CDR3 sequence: CASSSRQGLNTEAFF. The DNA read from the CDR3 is TGTGCCAGCAGCTCTCGACAGGGACTGAACACTGAA.

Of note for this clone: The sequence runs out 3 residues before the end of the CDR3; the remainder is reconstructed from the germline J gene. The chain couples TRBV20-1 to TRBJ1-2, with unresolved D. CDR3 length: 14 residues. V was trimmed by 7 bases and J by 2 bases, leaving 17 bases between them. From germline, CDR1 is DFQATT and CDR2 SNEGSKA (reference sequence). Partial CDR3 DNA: TGCAGTGTAAGCGGAAGGAAGTCGAACTATGGC. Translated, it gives CSVSGRKSNYG. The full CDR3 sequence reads CSVSGRKSNYGYTF.

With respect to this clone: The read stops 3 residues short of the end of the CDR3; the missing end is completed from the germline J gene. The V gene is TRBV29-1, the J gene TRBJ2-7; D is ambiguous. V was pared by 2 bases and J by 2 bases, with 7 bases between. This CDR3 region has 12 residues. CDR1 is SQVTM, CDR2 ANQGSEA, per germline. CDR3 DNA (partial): TGCAGCGTTGAACGAGGTCCCTACGAG. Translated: CSVERGPYE. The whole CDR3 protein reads CSVERGPYEQYF.

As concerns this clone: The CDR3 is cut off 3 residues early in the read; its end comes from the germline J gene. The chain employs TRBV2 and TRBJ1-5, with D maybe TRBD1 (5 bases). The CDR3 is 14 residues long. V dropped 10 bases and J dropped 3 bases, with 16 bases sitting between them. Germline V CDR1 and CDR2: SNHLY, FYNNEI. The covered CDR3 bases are TGTGCCACCCAGGGTGGTACTTCCAATCAGCCC. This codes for CATQGGTSNQP. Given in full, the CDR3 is CATQGGTSNQPQHF.

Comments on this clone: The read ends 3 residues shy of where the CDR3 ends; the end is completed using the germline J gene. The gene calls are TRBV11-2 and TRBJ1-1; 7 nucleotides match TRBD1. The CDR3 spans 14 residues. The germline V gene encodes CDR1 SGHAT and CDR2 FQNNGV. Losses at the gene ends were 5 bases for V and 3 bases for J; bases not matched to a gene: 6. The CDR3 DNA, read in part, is TGTGCCAGCAGCCTAGGGGGCTGGGACACTGAA. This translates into CASSLGGWDTE. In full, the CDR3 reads CASSLGGWDTEAFF. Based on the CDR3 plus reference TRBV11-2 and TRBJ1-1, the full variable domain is EAGVAQSPRYKIIEKRQSVAFWCNPISGHATLYWYQQILGQGPKLLIQFQNNGVVDDSQLPKDRFSAERLKGVDSTLKIQPAKLEDSAVYLCASSLGGWDTEAFFGQGTRLTVV.

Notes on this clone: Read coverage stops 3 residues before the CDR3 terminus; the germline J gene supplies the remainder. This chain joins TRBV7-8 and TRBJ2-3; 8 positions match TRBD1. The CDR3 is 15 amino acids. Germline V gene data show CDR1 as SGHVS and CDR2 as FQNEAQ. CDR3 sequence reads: CASSLATGVDQPQYF. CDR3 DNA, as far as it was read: TGTGCCAGCAGCTTAGCGACAGGGGTTGATCAGCCG.

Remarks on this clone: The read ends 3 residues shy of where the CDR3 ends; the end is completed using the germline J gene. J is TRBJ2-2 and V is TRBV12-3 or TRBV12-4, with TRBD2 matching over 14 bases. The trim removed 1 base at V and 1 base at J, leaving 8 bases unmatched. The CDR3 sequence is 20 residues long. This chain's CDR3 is CASSLGRLAGGPRNTGELFF. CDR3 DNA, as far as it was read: TGTGCCAGCAGTTTAGGGCGACTAGCGGGGGGGCCTCGGAACACCGGGGAG.

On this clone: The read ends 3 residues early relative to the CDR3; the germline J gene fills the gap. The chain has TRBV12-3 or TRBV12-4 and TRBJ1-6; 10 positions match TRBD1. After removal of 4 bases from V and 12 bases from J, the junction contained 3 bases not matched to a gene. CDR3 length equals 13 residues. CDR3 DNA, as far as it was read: TGTGCCAGCAGTTCCGGGACAGGGGAACCC. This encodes CASSSGTGEP. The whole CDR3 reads CASSSGTGEPLHF.

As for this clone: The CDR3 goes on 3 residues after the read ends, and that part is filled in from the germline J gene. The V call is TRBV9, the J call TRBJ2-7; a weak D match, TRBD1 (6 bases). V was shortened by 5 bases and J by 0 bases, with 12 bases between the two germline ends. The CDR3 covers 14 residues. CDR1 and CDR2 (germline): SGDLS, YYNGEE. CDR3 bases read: TGTGCCAGCAGTGTGGGACAAGACTCCTACGAG. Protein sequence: CASSVGQDSYE. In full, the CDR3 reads CASSVGQDSYEQYF.

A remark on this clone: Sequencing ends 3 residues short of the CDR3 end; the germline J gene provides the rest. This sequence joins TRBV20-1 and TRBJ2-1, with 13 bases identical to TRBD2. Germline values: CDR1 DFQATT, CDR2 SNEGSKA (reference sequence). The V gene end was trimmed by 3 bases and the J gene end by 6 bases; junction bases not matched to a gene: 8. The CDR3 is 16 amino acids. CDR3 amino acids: CSASRLAGGGGNEQFF. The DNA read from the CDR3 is TGCAGTGCTAGTAGACTAGCGGGGGGTGGGGGCAATGAG.

CDR3 sequence reads: CASSYSVSELIKKLFF. The CDR3 DNA, read in part, is TGTGCCAGCAGTTACTCGGTCAGCGAACTAATTAAAAAA. The V call is TRBV6-7, the J call TRBJ1-4; D uncertain. The CDR3 end lies 3 residues beyond the end of the read and is filled in from the germline J gene. TRBV6-7 is designated an ORF whose function remains uncertain. The V end was cut by 0 bases, the J end by 9 bases, with 17 bases between. The CDR3 contains 16 residues.

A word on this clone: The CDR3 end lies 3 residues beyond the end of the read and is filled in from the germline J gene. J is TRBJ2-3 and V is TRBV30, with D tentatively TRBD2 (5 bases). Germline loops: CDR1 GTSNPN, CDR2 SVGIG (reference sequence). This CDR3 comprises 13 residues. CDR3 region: CAWSASEGRPQYF. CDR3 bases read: TGTGCCTGGAGTGCAAGTGAGGGCCGGCCG.

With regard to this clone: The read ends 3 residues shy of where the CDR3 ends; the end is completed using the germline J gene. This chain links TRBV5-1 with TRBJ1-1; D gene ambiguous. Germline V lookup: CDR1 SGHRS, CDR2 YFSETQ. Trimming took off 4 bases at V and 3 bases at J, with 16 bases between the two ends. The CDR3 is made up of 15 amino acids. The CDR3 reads CASSPSGYEYTEAFF. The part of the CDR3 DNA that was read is TGCGCCAGCAGCCCGTCGGGGTACGAGTACACTGAA.

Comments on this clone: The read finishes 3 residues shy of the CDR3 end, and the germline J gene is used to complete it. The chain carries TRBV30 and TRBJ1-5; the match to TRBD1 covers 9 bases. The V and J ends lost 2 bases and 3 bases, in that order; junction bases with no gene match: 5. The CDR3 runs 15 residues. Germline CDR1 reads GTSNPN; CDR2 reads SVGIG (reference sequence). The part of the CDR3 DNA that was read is TGTGCCTGGAGTTTAGGGGACAGGGTCAATCAGCCC. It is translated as CAWSLGDRVNQP. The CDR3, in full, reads CAWSLGDRVNQPQHF.

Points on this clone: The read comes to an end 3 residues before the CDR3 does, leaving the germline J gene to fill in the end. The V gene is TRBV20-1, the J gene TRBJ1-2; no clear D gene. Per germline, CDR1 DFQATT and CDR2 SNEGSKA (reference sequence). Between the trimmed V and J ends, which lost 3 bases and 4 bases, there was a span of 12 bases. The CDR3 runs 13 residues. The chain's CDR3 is CSASWGRGYGYTF. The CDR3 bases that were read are TGCAGTGCTAGTTGGGGTCGGGGCTATGGC.

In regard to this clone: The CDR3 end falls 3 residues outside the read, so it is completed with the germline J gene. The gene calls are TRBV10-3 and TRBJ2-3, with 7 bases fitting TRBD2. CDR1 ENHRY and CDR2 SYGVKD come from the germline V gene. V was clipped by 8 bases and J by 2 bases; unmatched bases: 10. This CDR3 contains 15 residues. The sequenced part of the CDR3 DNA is TGTGCCATCGCGGGGGACCTTGGGGACACAGATACG. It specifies CAIAGDLGDTDT. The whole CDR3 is CAIAGDLGDTDTQYF.

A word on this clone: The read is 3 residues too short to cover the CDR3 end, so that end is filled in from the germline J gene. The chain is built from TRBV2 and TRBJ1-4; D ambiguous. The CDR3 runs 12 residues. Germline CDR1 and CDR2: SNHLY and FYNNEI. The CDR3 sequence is CASRVSNSPLFF. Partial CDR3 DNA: TGTGCCAGCAGGGTCAGTAATTCACCA.

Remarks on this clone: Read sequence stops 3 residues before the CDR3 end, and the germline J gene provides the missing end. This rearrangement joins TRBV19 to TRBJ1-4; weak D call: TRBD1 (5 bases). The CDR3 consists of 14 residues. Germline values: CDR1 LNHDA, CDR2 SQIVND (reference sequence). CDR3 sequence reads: CASCLGTGANVLFF. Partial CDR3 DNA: TGTGCCAGTTGCCTCGGTACTGGGGCCAACGTA.

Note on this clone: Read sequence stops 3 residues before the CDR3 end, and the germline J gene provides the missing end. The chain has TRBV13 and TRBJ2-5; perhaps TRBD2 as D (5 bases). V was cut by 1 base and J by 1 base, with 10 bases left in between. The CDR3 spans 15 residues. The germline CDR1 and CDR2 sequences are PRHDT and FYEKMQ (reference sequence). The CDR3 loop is CASSLVASGQETQYF. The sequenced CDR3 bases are TGTGCCAGCAGCTTAGTGGCCAGCGGCCAAGAGACC.

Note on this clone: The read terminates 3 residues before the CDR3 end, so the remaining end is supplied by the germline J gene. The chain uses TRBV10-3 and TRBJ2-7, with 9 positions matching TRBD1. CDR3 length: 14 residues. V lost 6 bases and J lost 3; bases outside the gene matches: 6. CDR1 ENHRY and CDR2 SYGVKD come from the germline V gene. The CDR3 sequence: CAIRSGTGRYEQYF. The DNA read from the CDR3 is TGTGCCATCAGATCCGGGACAGGGCGCTACGAG.

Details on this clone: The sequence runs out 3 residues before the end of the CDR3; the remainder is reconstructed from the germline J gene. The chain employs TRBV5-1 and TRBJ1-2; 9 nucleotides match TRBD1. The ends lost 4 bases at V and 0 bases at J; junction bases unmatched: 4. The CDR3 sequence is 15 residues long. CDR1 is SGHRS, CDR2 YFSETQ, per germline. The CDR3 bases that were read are TGCGCCAGCAGCAGGGACAGGGAGGCTAACTATGGC. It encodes CASSRDREANYG. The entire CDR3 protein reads CASSRDREANYGYTF. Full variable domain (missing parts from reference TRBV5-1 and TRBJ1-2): KAGVTQTPRYLIKTRGQQVTLSCSPISGHRSVSWYQQTPGQGLQFLFEYFSETQRNKGNFPGRFSGRQFSNSRSEMNVSTLELGDSALYLCASSRDREANYGYTFGSGTRLTVV.